This T cell receptor (beta chain) was observed in a study of blood T cell repertoires in COVID-19. On the study more broadly: The samples span acute and convalescent COVID-19 from the United States, Italy and Spain. Sample material is recorded as cDNA or gDNA derived from T cells, B-cell-depleted T cells, or PBMCs.

Clones were read by immunoSEQ multiplex PCR, and TCRdb kept only the in-frame ones, dropping some. The sample gives roughly 36,000 clones, roughly 88% of which show up once; 10% to 15% is in the top ten. CDR3 length: 15 residues. CDR1 and CDR2 (germline): LGHNA, YNFKEQ. J lost 0 bases, V lost 7 bases, and 5 bases had no gene match. The chain employs TRBV4-2 and TRBJ2-2, with 7 bases aligning to TRBD1. This TCR was recovered from a human donor in a cohort sampled during active COVID-19. Source material: peripheral blood. CDR3 sequence (DNA): TGTGCCAGCAAACCAGGGGGATCGAACACCGGGGAGCTGTTTTTT. Its protein product is CASKPGGSNTGELFF.